This T cell receptor (beta chain) was observed in a study of OX40 agonist ivuxolimab in advanced cancers. Patients with a history of autoimmune disease or on systemic immunosuppression were excluded. On cycle 4 day 1 and cycle 7 day 1, as well as at baseline, blood was sampled. Method: immunoSEQ multiplex PCR; TCRdb's copy keeps in-frame clones and lacks some. This table holds some 11,000 clones, 70% to 80% found once. Material: CD4+ or CD8+ T cells sorted from blood, obtained in a trial of the OX40 agonist ivuxolimab. The source is an adult with an advanced solid tumor such as melanoma, head and neck, liver or kidney cancer.

The CDR3 DNA is TGTGCCAGCAGCCACTTTCAGGGGGCTACGTACGAGCAGTACTTC. Translating it yields CASSHFQGATYEQYF. The chain couples TRBV11-2 to TRBJ2-7; 8 bases are a match to TRBD1. The germline V gene encodes CDR1 SGHAT and CDR2 FQNNGV. There are 15 residues in the CDR3. V was pared by 5 bases and J by 4 bases, with 10 bases of the junction left unmatched.